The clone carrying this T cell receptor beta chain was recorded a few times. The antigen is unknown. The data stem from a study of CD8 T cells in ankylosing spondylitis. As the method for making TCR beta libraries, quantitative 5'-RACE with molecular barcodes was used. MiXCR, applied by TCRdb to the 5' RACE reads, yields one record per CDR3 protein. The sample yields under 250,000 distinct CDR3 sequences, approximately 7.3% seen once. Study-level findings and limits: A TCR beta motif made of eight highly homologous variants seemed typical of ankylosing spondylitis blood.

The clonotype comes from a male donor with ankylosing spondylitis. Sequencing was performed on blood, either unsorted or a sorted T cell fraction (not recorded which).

The CDR3 DNA reads TGTGCCAGCAGCTTAGCCAGGGAAGAGGCATCCTATGGCTACACCTTC. Amino acid sequence: CASSLAREEASYGYTF. The rearrangement joins TRBV7-9 to TRBJ1-2; D is possibly TRBD1 (5 bases). There are 16 residues in the CDR3. Germline CDR1 and CDR2: SEHNR and FQNEAQ (reference sequence). Trimming removed 0 bases from V and 4 bases from J, with 15 bases in between.